The sequence of this TCR beta chain was determined in a study of blood T cells in healthy people across ages. Whole-study context: About one barcoded beta molecule per two T cells was captured by template switching. Study-wide points: Older age went with lower TCR beta diversity per million T cells, in a roughly linear way.

CDR3 size: 16 residues. With 1 base removed from V and 6 bases from J, the gap between germline ends came to 15 bases. The V gene's germline CDR1 is MGHRA and CDR2 YSYEKL. The authors ran a second PCR of about 7 to 12 cycles using a sample-barcoded 5' primer and a J-beta primer mix. Every molecule of cDNA carried a tag from a template-switch adaptor with 12 random nucleotides. Each CDR3 protein gets one entry after TCRdb re-called the 5' RACE reads with MiXCR. In the table there are about a million distinct CDR3 sequences, roughly 51% of which are singletons. This clonotype has just one count. Its specificity is not known. Drawn from each donor were roughly 10 milliliters of peripheral blood.

The source of this sequence is a woman in her sixties in good health. The V gene is TRBV4-1, the J gene TRBJ2-2, with TRBD1 as a possible D gene (5 bases). What was sequenced was blood. CDR3 bases: TGCGCCAGCAGCCAAGTGGAGACAGCCGCCCCCGGGGAGCTGTTTTTT. Its protein product is CASSQVETAAPGELFF.